The T cell receptor (beta chain) under discussion was sequenced for a study of blood T cell repertoires in COVID-19. Study at large: PBMCs, B-cell-depleted T cells, or T cells were the source of the cDNA or gDNA that made up the material.

The table lists this clone with a count of one. Germline trimming cut 2 bases from V and 1 base from J; bases unmatched to any gene: 1. Germline assignment: CDR1 LGHNA and CDR2 YNFKEQ. The CDR3 has 15 amino acids. Produced via immunoSEQ multiplex PCR; TCRdb's table is partial and in-frame only. This table has 120,000 to 150,000 clones, about nine tenths appearing once. Sequenced input: peripheral blood. The rearrangement uses TRBV4-2 and TRBJ1-5, with TRBD1 identical over 8 bases. The sequence was collected from a human donor in a cohort sampled during active COVID-19. CDR3 in amino acids: CASSQQGASNQPQHF. The CDR3 DNA is TGTGCCAGCAGCCAACAGGGGGCCAGCAATCAGCCCCAGCATTTT.